This T cell receptor (beta chain) was sequenced during a study of vaccination and CD4 T cells after COVID-19 (dated by TCRdb to between 2021 and 2023). With regard to the full study: Convalescent patients had a positive SARS-CoV-2 result on nasal swab PCR, and of these patients, several had mild disease and one had severe disease. The convalescent cohort comprised six males and four females, including two Hispanic individuals, seven Caucasians, two Asians and one multiracial person. Participants got two doses of the Pfizer-BioNTech BNT162b2 vaccine (n=8) or two doses of the Moderna mRNA-1273 vaccine (n=2). Post-COVID blood samples were collected from convalescent patients a median of roughly 100 days after diagnosis, with a range of roughly 30 to 170 days. Post-vaccine blood samples were collected a median of around 70 days after the second vaccine dose, ranging from about 13 to 241 days. Culture stimuli were overlapping spike peptide pools from SARS-CoV-2 and from the common cold coronaviruses HCoV-NL63, HCoV-OC43 and HCoV-229E. Control cultures used a CEFX viral epitope pool as positive control, an HIV-1 Nef peptide pool as negative control, or no peptide. The spike-specific CD4+ TCR repertoire was compared before and after mRNA vaccination in ten to eleven COVID-19 convalescent patients and several infection-naive healthy vaccine recipients. On the study overall, not on this receptor specifically: The median count of SARS-CoV-2-reactive clonotypes went up from 20 to 25 after infection to 35 to 40 after vaccination, although the change was not significant. In convalescent patients, nearly all vaccine-specific clones (304 of 307) were found to be mono-reactive for SARS-CoV-2 spike rather than cross-reactive with common cold coronaviruses. In convalescent patients, a median around 90% of post-vaccine SARS-CoV-2-reactive clones were detected only after vaccination, suggesting vaccine-specific priming. Only a relatively small number of convalescent patients were included in the study, and early timepoints following natural infection were not analyzed.

The treatment or condition label for this specimen denotes: approximately nine-day PBMC culture with coronavirus spike peptide pools or control peptides (ViraFEST assay). To expand antigen-specific T cells with peptide pools and then pick out the expanded clonotypes through TCR sequencing, the study relied on the ViraFEST assay. The positive SARS-CoV-2 PCR tests of the convalescent patients were dated from March to December 2020, before the Alpha, Beta and Delta variants emerged in the United States. Each well held roughly 2.2 million PBMCs cultured in IMDM containing about 5% human AB serum and around 10 IU/ml IL-2, with roughly 9.2 ug/ml peptide pools added. Half of the culture medium was replaced with fresh IL-2-containing medium on days 3 and 7. Once the cells had been in culture for roughly 10 days, the EasySep CD4+ T cell isolation kit was used to isolate CD4+ T cells by negative selection. PBMCs were separated from whole blood using Ficoll-Paque Plus gradient centrifugation and then either used fresh or cryopreserved at -140C. Triplicate wells were generally used for each culture condition.

As for this clonotype: No antigen is known for it. Nothing much larger sits one base from this clone, and base qualities are not available.

Receptors were amplified or captured by PCR. TCR sequencing of DNA from cultured CD4+ T cells used the Oncomine TCR Beta short-read assay at the Johns Hopkins FTIC core. The QIAamp micro DNA kit was used to extract genomic DNA from the cultured CD4+ T cells. Oncomine TCR Beta libraries made from cultured CD4+ T cells were pooled using unique dual indexes and sequenced on an Illumina iSeq 100. In the paper's pipeline: Non-productive sequences were filtered out, and CDR3s that did not start with C, did not end with F or W, or were shorter than 7 amino acids were discarded. Antigen-specific clonotypes were identified with the MANAFEST web application by comparing peptide-stimulated wells with reference and other culture wells. Positive clones required FDR below 0.05, an odds ratio above 5, and productive frequency above 0.1% in at least two of three replicate wells. Cross-reactive clonotypes were defined as significantly expanded in both SARS-CoV-2 spike wells and at least one common cold coronavirus spike condition. Using R version 3.6.1, CDR3 homology was evaluated through Levenshtein distances (stringdist) along with unrooted phylogenetic trees (ape). TCRdb cleaned the public reads at Q25 with fastp, built clones with MiXCR and kept in-frame beta chains. Rows are combined by CDR3 protein, so each entry shows the most common genes and DNA. The V and J calls here are based on TCRdb, not the publication. Here the sample has tens of thousands of distinct CDR3 sequences; around 48% occur a single time. The top ten clones comprise around 4.2% of the sample.

The junction shows trimming of 1 base on V and 2 bases on J, plus 13 bases between the germline ends. The CDR1 and CDR2 encoded by the germline V gene (reference sequence) are SGHNT and YYREEE. The CDR3, from cysteine to phenylalanine, totals 15 residues. The retained sequence is limited to the CDR3, 45 bases, with the frame set at the first base. The receptor chain draws on TRBV5-4 and TRBJ2-7, with a tentative D call of TRBD1 or TRBD2, each matching 5 bases. Sequenced input: CD4+ T cells from blood, cultured in vitro. This sequence was found in a human donor who had recovered from COVID-19. CDR3 loop: CASSLWTPGTYEQYF. The nucleotide sequence is TGTGCCAGCAGCTTGTGGACACCGGGGACCTACGAGCAGTACTTC.